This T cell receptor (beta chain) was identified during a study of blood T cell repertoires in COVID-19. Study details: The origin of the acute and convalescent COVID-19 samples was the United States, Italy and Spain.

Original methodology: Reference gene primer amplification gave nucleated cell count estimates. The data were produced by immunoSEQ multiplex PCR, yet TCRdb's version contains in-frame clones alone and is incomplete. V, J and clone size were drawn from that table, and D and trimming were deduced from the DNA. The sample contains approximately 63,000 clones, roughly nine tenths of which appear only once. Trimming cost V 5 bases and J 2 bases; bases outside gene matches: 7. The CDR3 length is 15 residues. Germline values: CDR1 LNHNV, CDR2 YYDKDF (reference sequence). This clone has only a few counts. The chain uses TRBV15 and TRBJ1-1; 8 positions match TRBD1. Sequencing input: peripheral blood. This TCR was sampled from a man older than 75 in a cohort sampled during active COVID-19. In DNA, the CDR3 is TGTGCCACCAGCCGTCCCCAGGGGGCTAACACTGAAGCTTTCTTT. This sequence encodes CATSRPQGANTEAFF. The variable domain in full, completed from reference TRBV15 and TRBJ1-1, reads DAMVIQNPRYQVTQFGKPVTLSCSQTLNHNVMYWYQQKSSQAPKLLFHYYDKDFNNEADTPDNFQSRRPNTSFCFLDIRSPGLGDTAMYLCATSRPQGANTEAFFGQGTRLTVV.